This section outlines one TCR beta chain sequence together with its context. Antigen specificity is unknown. Ranging in age from about 6 to 100, the donors were healthy Caucasian individuals from Russia. V trimming: 6 bases; J trimming: 11 bases; junction bases outside the gene matches: 18. The germline V gene encodes CDR1 SNHLY and CDR2 FYNNEI. CDR3 size: 15 residues. This sample was taken from a study of blood T cells in healthy people across ages. The study, taken as a whole, reports: The fall in TCR beta diversity per million T cells was roughly linear with age.

The use of a sample-barcoded 5' primer and a J-beta primer mix characterized a second PCR of roughly 6 to 12 cycles. Every cDNA was tagged by a template-switch adaptor with 12 random nucleotides. Samples each returned at least 2.5 million CDR3-containing paired-end reads. TCRdb recomputed calls from the 5' RACE reads with MiXCR, one row per CDR3 protein. This sample yields about 580,000 distinct CDR3 sequences, of which roughly 48% are seen a single time; under 30% belongs to the top ten. V usage is TRBV2 and J usage is TRBJ2-5, with 7 bases matching TRBD2. The sample taken for sequencing was blood. The clonotype originates from a man at least 80 years old in good health. The CDR3 protein is CASRSTSSSYNEQYF. The CDR3, as DNA: TGTGCCAGCAGATCGACTAGCAGCTCCTACAATGAGCAGTACTTC.